This T cell receptor beta chain was sequenced for a study of shared clonotypes between healthy human individuals (dated by TCRdb to between 2020 and 2021). Broadly, across the study: The cohort included three men and two women between 18 and 49 years of age. To increase sequencing depth and limit assay-specific biases, different laboratories used diverse techniques to prepare libraries and sequence TCR repertoires. Per donor, leukapheresis produced somewhere between about 0.9 and 9.5 billion PBMCs. Per donor, three plates each were used for CD4 naive and CD4 memory, two for CD8 naive, and one for CD8 memory. Blood TCR repertoires of five healthy adults were deeply sequenced to estimate repertoire size and the extent of clonotype sharing between individuals.

V is shortened by 4 bases, J by 5 bases, and the region joining them spans 20 bases. Spanning cysteine to phenylalanine, the CDR3 consists of 16 amino acids. The read is trimmed to its CDR3 DNA, 48 bases read in frame from base 1. For CDR1 and CDR2, the germline V gene (reference sequence) lists LNHNV and YYDKDF. General findings and caveats noted by the study authors: Naive subsets generally had larger estimated clonotype richness than memory subsets did. Pairwise subsampling led to the expectation that sequencing depth would affect the degree of clonotype sharing among donors. Even with the large sequencing depth, rarefaction of the sorted-subset datasets indicated that sequencing was incomplete. Compared with non-shared clonotypes, clonotypes shared by all four sorted-subset donors had higher generation probabilities. Only blood was sampled, and tissue TCR repertoires likely differ from those in blood. Sharing across four donors was observed for roughly 5% of naive CD4, over 3% of naive CD8, roughly 2.4% of memory CD4, and over 0.3% of memory CD8 clonotypes. The small number of donors limited the genetic and exposure-history diversity represented.

This clone was counted ten times or more. What this receptor recognizes is not known. Qualities for individual bases were not recorded, and no much larger clone is one base off. Healthy HIV-negative adults with no recently reported acute infections or vaccinations were included as donors. Every donor was a Caucasian adult living in Nashville, Tennessee, USA. CD4+ T cells were enriched by magnetic negative selection, after which naive cells were positively selected on CD45RA and the negative fraction was taken as the memory subset. Blood was obtained by leukapheresis, after which PBMCs were separated by Ficoll-Histopaque density gradient centrifugation and cryopreserved in liquid nitrogen vapor phase. Analytical flow cytometry was used to check the purity and quantity of each magnetically sorted T cell population. Genomic DNA was isolated from each sorted fraction and quantified by UV absorbance on a Nanodrop 2000c.

TCR CDR3 regions were amplified from genomic DNA by multiplex PCR using the deep immunoSEQ assay. Genomic DNA extracted from each cell subset was distributed evenly over all wells of several immunoSEQ 96-well plates, and each plate served as one replicate. Each replicate PCR for sorted subsets received about 220 ng genomic DNA, equal to about 30,000 T cell genomes. Purified libraries were quantified with a Qubit 3.0 fluorometer, sized on a Bioanalyzer 2100, and re-quantified with the KAPA Library Quantification kit. Every immunoSEQ 96-well plate was sequenced on a separate single-read 150-cycle Illumina NextSeq 550 flow cell. In the paper's pipeline: Because only junctional sequences without quality scores were contained in the immunoSEQ output, filtering matching that applied to full-length reads could not be performed. To assign V/J genes and CDR3, sequences were annotated against IMGT germline references using PyIR, a Python wrapper for IgBLAST v1.9. Reads with weak V/J assignments (E-value above 1e-6), missing CDR3, stop codons, out-of-frame junctions, or ambiguous translated residues were removed. V3J clonotypes were defined as sequences sharing the same inferred V gene, J gene, and CDR3 amino acid sequence. The percentage overlap between two repertoires was calculated by dividing the number of shared unique clonotypes by the size of the smaller repertoire. RTK rarefaction, the Chao1 estimator, and Recon v2.1 estimates of unobserved clonotypes were used to assess repertoire richness. OLGA was used to compute generation probabilities for all TCRbeta clonotypes that the gDNA method yielded from a handful of donors. TCRdb re-hosts the immuneACCESS table, in-frame sequences only. Its copies lack some clones; in the studies checked, an unresolved V gene accounts for under half of them, and the cause for the rest is not known. V, J and clone size are taken as reported in that table, and D and trimming were inferred from the DNA itself. This sample holds nearly 1 million clones; around 80% were observed only once. Clones ranked in the top ten supply 1.5% of the sample.

Sequencing used memory CD4+ T cells sorted from blood. In light of the paper, this sample's cell subset or site label describes: CD45RA-negative fraction. The TCR originated in a man aged 18 to 29 in good health. This sequence uses TRBV15 and TRBJ2-5; the D gene is perhaps TRBD1, on 6 matching bases. The CDR3 reads CATSKDRQGLVETQYF. The bases are TGTGCCACCAGCAAGGATCGGCAGGGGTTGGTGGAGACCCAGTACTTC.